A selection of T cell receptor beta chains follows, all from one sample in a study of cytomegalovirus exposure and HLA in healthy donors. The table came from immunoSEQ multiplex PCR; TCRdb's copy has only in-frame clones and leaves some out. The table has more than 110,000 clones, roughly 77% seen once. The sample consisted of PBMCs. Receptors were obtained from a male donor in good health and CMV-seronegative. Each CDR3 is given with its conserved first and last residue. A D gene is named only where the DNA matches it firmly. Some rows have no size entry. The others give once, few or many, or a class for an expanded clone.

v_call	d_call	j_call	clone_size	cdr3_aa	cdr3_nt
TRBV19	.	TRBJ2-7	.	CASSVNDSPTREQYF	TGTGCCAGTAGTGTGAACGACAGCCCTACGCGGGAGCAGTACTTC
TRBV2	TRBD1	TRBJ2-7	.	CASRKAGGIGYEQYF	TGTGCCAGCAGAAAGGCAGGGGGAATAGGCTACGAGCAGTACTTC
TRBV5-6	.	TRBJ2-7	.	CASSLNPDSPYEQYF	TGTGCCAGCAGCCTAAATCCGGACAGCCCCTACGAGCAGTACTTC
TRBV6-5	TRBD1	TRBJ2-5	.	CASSYSGVRGETQYF	TGTGCCAGCAGTTACTCGGGGGTCAGGGGGGAGACCCAGTACTTC
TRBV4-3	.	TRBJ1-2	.	CASSQDPGMEVYGYTF	TGCGCCAGCAGCCAAGACCCGGGGATGGAGGTCTATGGCTACACCTTC
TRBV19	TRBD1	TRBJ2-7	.	CASSRTGTYEQYF	TGTGCCAGTAGTAGGACAGGGACCTACGAGCAGTACTTC
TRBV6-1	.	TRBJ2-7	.	CASSEAQEGFYEQYF	TGTGCCAGCAGTGAAGCACAAGAGGGTTTCTACGAGCAGTACTTC
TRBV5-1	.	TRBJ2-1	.	CASSSSGSSYNEQFF	TGCGCCAGCAGCTCGTCCGGGAGCTCCTACAATGAGCAGTTCTTC
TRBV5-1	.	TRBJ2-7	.	CASSLEGVYEQYF	TGCGCCAGCAGCTTGGAGGGGGTATACGAGCAGTACTTC
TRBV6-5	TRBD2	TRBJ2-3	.	CASSYKGRGRDTQYF	TGTGCCAGCAGTTACAAGGGCCGCGGGAGAGATACGCAGTATTTT
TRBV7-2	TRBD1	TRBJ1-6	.	CASRGDSYNSPLHF	TGTGCCAGCAGGGGGGACAGCTATAATTCACCCCTCCACTTT
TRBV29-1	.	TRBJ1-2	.	CSVEQGGSGGYTF	TGCAGCGTTGAACAGGGAGGGTCAGGTGGCTACACCTTC
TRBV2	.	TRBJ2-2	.	CASSEIYGELFF	TGTGCCAGCAGTGAAATTTACGGGGAGCTGTTTTTT
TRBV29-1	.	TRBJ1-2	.	CSVRVSSGYTF	TGCAGCGTTCGGGTTTCGTCCGGCTACACCTTC
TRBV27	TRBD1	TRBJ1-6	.	CASSSGGPYLGSPLHF	TGTGCCAGCAGTTCAGGGGGCCCCTATCTGGGTTCACCCCTCCACTTT
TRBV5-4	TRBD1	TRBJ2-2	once	CASSWGQAKNTGELFF	TGTGCCAGCAGCTGGGGACAGGCGAAGAACACCGGGGAGCTGTTTTTT